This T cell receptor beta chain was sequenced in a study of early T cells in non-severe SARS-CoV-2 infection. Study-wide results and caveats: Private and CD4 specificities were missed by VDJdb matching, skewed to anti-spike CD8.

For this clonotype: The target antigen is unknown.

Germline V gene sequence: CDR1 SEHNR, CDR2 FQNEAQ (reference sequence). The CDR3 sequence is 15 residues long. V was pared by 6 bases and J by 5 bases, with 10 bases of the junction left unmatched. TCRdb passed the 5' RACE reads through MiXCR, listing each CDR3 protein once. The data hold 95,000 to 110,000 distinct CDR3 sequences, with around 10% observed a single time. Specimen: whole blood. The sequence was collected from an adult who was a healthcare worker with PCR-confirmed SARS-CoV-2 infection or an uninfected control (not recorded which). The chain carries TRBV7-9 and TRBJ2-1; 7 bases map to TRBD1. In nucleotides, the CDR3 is TGTGCCAGCAGGCTCTTAGGTGGGACAGACAATGAGCAGTTCTTC. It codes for CASRLLGGTDNEQFF.